These 12 T cell receptor beta chains were sequenced from one sample in a study of shared clonotypes between healthy human individuals. Measured with immunoSEQ multiplex PCR; TCRdb has only the in-frame clones, and not every one. The table has around 350,000 clones, around four fifths seen once. The sequenced sample was memory CD4+ T cells sorted from blood. Specified subset: CD45RA-negative fraction. The source of these receptors is a man aged 30 to 45 in good health.

The rearrangement joins TRBV10-3 to TRBJ2-3, with a weak D call TRBD1 (8 bases). Trimming removed 3 bases from V and 5 bases from J, with 12 bases in between. CDR1 and CDR2 (germline): ENHRY, SYGVKD. The CDR3 contains 14 residues. The CDR3 DNA sequence: TGTGCCATCAGTGACACAGGGGGGGAAGATACGCAGTATTTT. Translating it yields CAISDTGGEDTQYF.

The genes are TRBV28 and TRBJ1-2; unclear D gene. Trimming pared 5 bases from V and 5 bases from J, leaving 9 bases between. The CDR3 totals 12 residues. The V gene's germline CDR1 is MDHEN and CDR2 SYDVKM. The CDR3 region has the DNA TGTGCCAGCAGTCCACAATCGTATGGCTACACCTTC. Residues: CASSPQSYGYTF.

This chain connects TRBV28 to TRBJ1-4; D is ambiguous. Trimming took 5 bases from V and 0 from J, leaving 4 bases between them. This CDR3 has 13 amino acids. Germline V lookup: CDR1 MDHEN, CDR2 SYDVKM. CDR3 sequence reads: CASSPSTNEKLFF. The CDR3 DNA sequence: TGTGCCAGCAGTCCGTCAACTAATGAAAAACTGTTTTTT.

The J gene is TRBJ1-1, the V gene TRBV2, with unresolved D. Deletions cut 5 bases from V and 4 bases from J, with 8 bases between. This CDR3 contains 12 residues. The germline V gene has CDR1 SNHLY and CDR2 FYNNEI. CDR3 region: CASSRRSTEAFF. CDR3 DNA sequence: TGTGCCAGCAGTCGACGGAGCACTGAAGCTTTCTTT.

The V and J genes are TRBV29-1 and TRBJ1-1, with 8 bases aligning to TRBD1. There are 13 residues in the CDR3. The germline V gene has CDR1 SQVTM and CDR2 ANQGSEA. The junction had 5 bases not matched to a gene; V was cut back by 7 bases and J by 1 base. In DNA form, the CDR3 reads TGCAGCGGAAGGGACAGGACGAACACTGAAGCTTTCTTT. Translating it yields CSGRDRTNTEAFF.

The rearrangement links TRBV7-6 to TRBJ2-2; TRBD2 is a possible D gene (5 bases). The CDR3 spans 15 residues. The V gene lost 0 bases and the J gene lost 1 base, with 6 bases spanning the gap. CDR1 is SGHVS, CDR2 FNYEAQ, per germline. The CDR3 region is CASSLAAGNTGELFF. CDR3 nucleotide sequence: TGTGCCAGCAGCTTAGCCGCGGGGAACACCGGGGAGCTGTTTTTT.

The chain links TRBV30 to TRBJ2-7, with D possibly being TRBD1 (8 bases). The V and J ends lost 5 bases and 7 bases respectively, with 18 bases between them. The length of the CDR3 is 13 residues. The germline gives CDR1 GTSNPN, CDR2 SVGIG (reference sequence). CDR3 protein: CAWVTGGGEEQYF. The CDR3 nucleotides read TGTGCCTGGGTTACAGGGGGGGGTGAAGAGCAGTACTTC. The full variable domain, rest sourced from reference TRBV30 and TRBJ2-7, is SQTIHQWPATLVQPVGSPLSLECTVEGTSNPNLYWYRQAAGRGLQLLFYSVGIGQISSEVPQNLSASRPQDRQFILSSKKLLLSDSGFYLCAWVTGGGEEQYFGPGTRLTVT.

The genes are TRBV5-1 and TRBJ1-4, with D unclear. This CDR3 contains 14 residues. The V gene's germline CDR1 is SGHRS and CDR2 YFSETQ. V gave up 0 bases and J gave up 7 bases, with 10 bases separating them. The CDR3, as DNA: TGCGCCAGCAGCTTGGTCCCCCATGCTGAAAAACTGTTTTTT. It yields the protein CASSLVPHAEKLFF.

The V call is TRBV7-9, the J call TRBJ2-4, with TRBD2 matching 11 bases. The CDR3 covers 16 residues. CDR1 is SEHNR and CDR2 is FQNEAQ in the germline V gene (reference sequence). V dropped 5 bases and J dropped 6; count of bases not matched to a gene: 9. The CDR3 loop is CASSAIAGGPTNIQYF. CDR3 in DNA: TGTGCCAGCAGCGCGATAGCGGGAGGGCCTACAAACATTCAGTACTTC.

V is TRBV6-1 and J is TRBJ2-1, with D perhaps matching TRBD1 or TRBD2 (5 bases each). V dropped 6 bases and J dropped 6 bases, with 18 bases sitting between them. Germline assignment: CDR1 MNHNS and CDR2 SASEGT. This CDR3 spans 15 amino acids. Here the CDR3 reads CASSGTWTGLNEQFF. The CDR3 coding sequence is TGTGCCAGCAGCGGGACCTGGACCGGCCTCAATGAGCAGTTCTTC.

The chain carries TRBV6-5 and TRBJ1-6, with TRBD1 as a possible D gene (5 bases). CDR1 and CDR2 from the germline V gene are MNHEY and SVGAGI. The CDR3 length is 15 residues. V was cut by 0 bases and J by 10 bases, with 13 bases left in between. This chain's CDR3 is CASSYSIRAESPLHF. CDR3 bases: TGTGCCAGCAGTTACTCGATCAGGGCAGAGTCACCCCTCCACTTT.

This clone has only a few counts. The chain combines TRBV7-2 with TRBJ2-7; unclear D gene. In germline, CDR1 is SGHTA, CDR2 FQGNSA. With 3 bases removed from V and 6 bases from J, the gap between germline ends came to 12 bases. The CDR3 length is 13 residues. The CDR3 sequence: CASSFEAEREQYF. The CDR3 DNA sequence: TGTGCCAGCAGCTTTGAAGCTGAGCGCGAGCAGTACTTC.